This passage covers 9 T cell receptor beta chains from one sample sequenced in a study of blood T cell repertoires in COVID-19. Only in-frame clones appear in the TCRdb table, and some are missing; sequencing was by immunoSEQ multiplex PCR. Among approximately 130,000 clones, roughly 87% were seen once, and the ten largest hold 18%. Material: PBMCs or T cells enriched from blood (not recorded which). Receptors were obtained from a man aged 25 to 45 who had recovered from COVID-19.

CDR3 protein: CASSSGTGLGQPQHF. The CDR3 nucleotides are TGTGCCAGTAGTTCCGGGACAGGGTTAGGTCAGCCCCAGCATTTT. This chain joins TRBV19 and TRBJ1-5; TRBD1 matches at 9 bases. This CDR3 has 15 residues. Germline V gene sequence: CDR1 LNHDA, CDR2 SQIVND (reference sequence). V lost 5 bases to trimming and J lost 6 bases; unmatched junction nucleotides: 8.

CDR3 bases: TGTGCCAGGATACAGGGCCTAATAGGAGAAAAACTGTTTTTT. It is translated as CARIQGLIGEKLFF. The chain has TRBV25-1 and TRBJ1-4; the D gene is possibly TRBD1 (6 bases). The CDR3 extends over 14 amino acids. The germline gives CDR1 MGHDK, CDR2 SYGVNS. V was clipped by 9 bases and J by 8 bases, with 19 bases between them.

The CDR3 nucleotides read TGTGCCAGCAGTGAGGGACAGGTCTCTGAAGCTTTCTTT. Its protein product is CASSEGQVSEAFF. This sequence joins TRBV6-4 and TRBJ1-1; 8 bases are a match to TRBD1. The CDR3 loop spans 13 amino acids. V lost 3 bases and J lost 6; bases outside the gene matches: 3. Germline lookup yields CDR1 MRHNA and CDR2 SNTAGT.

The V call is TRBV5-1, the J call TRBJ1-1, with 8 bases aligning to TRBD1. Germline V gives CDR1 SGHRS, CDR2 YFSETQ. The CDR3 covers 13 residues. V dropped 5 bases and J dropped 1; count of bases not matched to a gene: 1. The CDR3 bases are TGCGCCAGCAGGACAGGGGCGAACACTGAAGCTTTCTTT. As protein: CASRTGANTEAFF.

The CDR3 DNA is TGTGCCAGCAGCTTGAGTGCGACAGGGTATATGAGGGGCTACACCTTC. Translated, it gives CASSLSATGYMRGYTF. The V gene is TRBV5-4, the J gene TRBJ1-2, with TRBD1 matching 7 bases. Trimming at V came to 1 base and at J to 8 bases, leaving 14 bases not matched to a gene. The germline CDR1 and CDR2 sequences are SGHNT and YYREEE (reference sequence). This CDR3 region has 16 residues.

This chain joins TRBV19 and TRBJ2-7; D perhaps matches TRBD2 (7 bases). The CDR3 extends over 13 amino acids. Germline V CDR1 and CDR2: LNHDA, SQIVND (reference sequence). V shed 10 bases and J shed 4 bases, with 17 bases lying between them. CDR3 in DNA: TGTGCCACCAGGGGAGGGCCCCCATACGAGCAGTACTTC. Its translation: CATRGGPPYEQYF.

CDR3 sequence: CASWGQELGETQYF. The CDR3 DNA sequence: TGTGCCAGTTGGGGACAGGAGTTGGGTGAGACCCAGTACTTC. The gene calls are TRBV19 and TRBJ2-5; 8 nucleotides agree with TRBD1. Germline values: CDR1 LNHDA, CDR2 SQIVND (reference sequence). Germline trimming cut 8 bases from V and 5 bases from J; bases unmatched to any gene: 10. This CDR3 spans 14 amino acids.

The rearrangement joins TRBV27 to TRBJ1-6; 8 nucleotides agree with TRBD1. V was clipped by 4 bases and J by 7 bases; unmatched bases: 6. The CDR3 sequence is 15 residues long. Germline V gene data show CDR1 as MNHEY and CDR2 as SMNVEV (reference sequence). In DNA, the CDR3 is TGTGCCAGCAGTTCGAGACAGGGGAGGAATTCACCCCTCCACTTT. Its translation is CASSSRQGRNSPLHF.

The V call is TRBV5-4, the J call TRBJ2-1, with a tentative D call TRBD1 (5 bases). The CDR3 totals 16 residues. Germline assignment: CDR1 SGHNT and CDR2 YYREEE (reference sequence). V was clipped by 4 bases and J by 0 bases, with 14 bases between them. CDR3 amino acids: CASSPTGDSSYNEQFF. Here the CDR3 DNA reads TGTGCCAGCAGCCCCACAGGCGACTCCTCCTACAATGAGCAGTTCTTC.